Sequencing of this T cell receptor (beta chain) was carried out in a study of T-cell reconstitution after alpha-beta-depleted transplantation in children. This clonotype has only a few counts. Its antigen is unknown. V lost 5 bases and J 5 bases, leaving 9 bases between the germline ends. Germline V CDR1 and CDR2: DFQATT, SNEGSKA (reference sequence). The CDR3 spans 11 residues. Study results and caveats: Counts and diversity of T cells one year after transplant came mostly from newly produced T cells.

TCRbeta library construction was performed incorporating unique molecular identifiers. One entry per CDR3 protein, called by TCRdb with MiXCR from the PCR reads. The sample yields about a million distinct CDR3 sequences, about 31% seen once. The receptor comes from a boy in the first two years of life who had a stem cell transplant for SCID, so the T cells may come from the graft donor. The sample in question was PBMCs, mostly from graft donor cells, obtained 360 days after TCRalphabeta/CD19-depleted stem cell transplant. The gene calls are TRBV20-1 and TRBJ1-1, with D uncertain. CDR3 DNA sequence: TGCAGTGCTGTCAGAAGGACTGAAGCTTTCTTT. Protein: CSAVRRTEAFF.